A selection of T cell receptor beta chains follows, all from one sample in a study of blood T cell repertoires in COVID-19. Generated by immunoSEQ multiplex PCR, the TCRdb table keeps only in-frame clones and is missing some. This sample has 95,000 to 150,000 clones, with roughly 88% found just once. Sequences were obtained from peripheral blood. The receptor set was obtained from a man aged 40-50 years with acute or convalescent COVID-19. Each CDR3 is given with its conserved first and last residue. D genes are given only for firm matches. Size is omitted from some rows. Given values are once, few, many or a class for expanded clones.

v_gene: TRBV18
d_gene: .
abundance: few
j_gene: TRBJ2-2
CDR3nt: TGTGCCAGCTCCCCGACAACCACCGGGGAGCTGTTTTTT
CDR3aa: CASSPTTTGELFF

v_gene: TRBV12-3/TRBV12-4
d_gene: .
abundance: .
j_gene: TRBJ2-1
CDR3nt: TGTGCCAGCAGTTTGAAGGGAGATGAGCAGTTCTTC
CDR3aa: CASSLKGDEQFF

v_gene: TRBV25-1
d_gene: .
abundance: .
j_gene: TRBJ1-3
CDR3nt: TGTGCCAGCAGTCCCCAGGGTAATGGAAACACCATATATTTT
CDR3aa: CASSPQGNGNTIYF

v_gene: TRBV18
d_gene: .
abundance: once
j_gene: TRBJ1-6
CDR3nt: TGTGCCAGCTCAGGGAGTGGACGGAATAATTCACCCCTCCACTTT
CDR3aa: CASSGSGRNNSPLHF

v_gene: TRBV5-6
d_gene: .
abundance: .
j_gene: TRBJ1-3
CDR3nt: TGTGCCAGCAGCTTAACGGTTGGAAACACCATATATTTT
CDR3aa: CASSLTVGNTIYF

v_gene: TRBV18
d_gene: .
abundance: .
j_gene: TRBJ1-1
CDR3nt: TGTGCCAGCTCACGGCGACAGGTGTCAAACACTGAAGCTTTCTTT
CDR3aa: CASSRRQVSNTEAFF

v_gene: TRBV19
d_gene: .
abundance: .
j_gene: TRBJ1-2
CDR3nt: TGTGCCAGTAGTACCACAGGGAACGGCTACACCTTC
CDR3aa: CASSTTGNGYTF

v_gene: TRBV5-1
d_gene: TRBD2
abundance: .
j_gene: TRBJ2-1
CDR3nt: TGCGCCAGCAGCTTCGTACTAGCGGGGACGGGGCAGTTCTTC
CDR3aa: CASSFVLAGTGQFF

v_gene: TRBV3-1/TRBV3-2
d_gene: .
abundance: .
j_gene: TRBJ2-1
CDR3nt: TGTGCCAGCAGCCAAGAATATGATTGGGGGCCAAGCTCCTACAATGAGCAGTTCTTC
CDR3aa: CASSQEYDWGPSSYNEQFF

v_gene: TRBV11-2
d_gene: .
abundance: .
j_gene: TRBJ1-1
CDR3nt: TGTGCCAGCAGCTGGGGACAGAACACTGAAGCTTTCTTT
CDR3aa: CASSWGQNTEAFF

v_gene: TRBV18
d_gene: TRBD1
abundance: .
j_gene: TRBJ2-5
CDR3nt: TGTGCCAGCTCACCACTCTCACTTGGACAGGGAGAGACCCAGTACTTC
CDR3aa: CASSPLSLGQGETQYF

v_gene: TRBV27
d_gene: .
abundance: .
j_gene: TRBJ1-1
CDR3nt: TGTGCCAGCAGTTTATCGGGCAGACCGGCTAACACTGAAGCTTTCTTT
CDR3aa: CASSLSGRPANTEAFF

v_gene: TRBV2
d_gene: TRBD2
abundance: .
j_gene: TRBJ2-3
CDR3nt: TGTGCCAGCATGCAGGGCCGGACTAGCGGGGCAGATACGCAGTATTTT
CDR3aa: CASMQGRTSGADTQYF

v_gene: TRBV10-3
d_gene: .
abundance: .
j_gene: TRBJ2-3
CDR3nt: TGTGCCATCAGTGATCTGGATACGCAGTATTTT
CDR3aa: CAISDLDTQYF

v_gene: TRBV4-1
d_gene: .
abundance: .
j_gene: TRBJ1-1
CDR3nt: TGCGCCAGCAGCCTAAATCCGGGACAAGTGAACACTGAAGCTTTCTTT
CDR3aa: CASSLNPGQVNTEAFF

v_gene: TRBV6-5
d_gene: .
abundance: .
j_gene: TRBJ2-5
CDR3nt: TGTGCCAGCAGTTCGCGGGAGACCCAGTACTTC
CDR3aa: CASSSRETQYF

v_gene: TRBV5-4
d_gene: TRBD1
abundance: .
j_gene: TRBJ1-2
CDR3nt: TGTGCCAGCAGCTTGGCAGGGGGCTCAATCTATGGCTACACCTTC
CDR3aa: CASSLAGGSIYGYTF

v_gene: TRBV11-2
d_gene: .
abundance: .
j_gene: TRBJ1-6
CDR3nt: TGTGCCAGCAGCTTAGAGGTTCGGGATTCACCCCTCCACTTT
CDR3aa: CASSLEVRDSPLHF

v_gene: TRBV13
d_gene: .
abundance: .
j_gene: TRBJ2-1
CDR3nt: TGTGCCAGCAGCCGTATCAGCGGGTCTAATGAGCAGTTCTTC
CDR3aa: CASSRISGSNEQFF

v_gene: TRBV4-3
d_gene: .
abundance: .
j_gene: TRBJ1-1
CDR3nt: TGCGCCAGCAGCCTCGGCGGGGTAAACACTGAAGCTTTCTTT
CDR3aa: CASSLGGVNTEAFF

v_gene: TRBV2
d_gene: TRBD2
abundance: .
j_gene: TRBJ2-7
CDR3nt: TGTGCCAGCAGTGAAGGCGGGAGCTACGAGCAGTACTTC
CDR3aa: CASSEGGSYEQYF

v_gene: TRBV6-5
d_gene: TRBD1
abundance: .
j_gene: TRBJ1-2
CDR3nt: TGTGCCAGCAGATTCCAGGGGGGAGGCTACACCTTC
CDR3aa: CASRFQGGGYTF

v_gene: TRBV6-5
d_gene: .
abundance: .
j_gene: TRBJ1-5
CDR3nt: TGTGCCAGCAGTTACGGACAGAATCAGCCCCAGCATTTT
CDR3aa: CASSYGQNQPQHF

v_gene: TRBV19
d_gene: .
abundance: .
j_gene: TRBJ1-2
CDR3nt: TGTGCCAGTAGTATGCAGAACTATGGCTACACCTTC
CDR3aa: CASSMQNYGYTF

v_gene: TRBV3-1/TRBV3-2
d_gene: .
abundance: .
j_gene: TRBJ2-7
CDR3nt: TGTGCCAGCAGCCAAGGTTGGGGGGGCATGAGCTACGAGCAGTACTTC
CDR3aa: CASSQGWGGMSYEQYF

v_gene: TRBV6-6
d_gene: .
abundance: .
j_gene: TRBJ2-7
CDR3nt: TGTGCCAGCAGTTACTCGTTGGAGGGGGCAGGTGAGCAGTACTTC
CDR3aa: CASSYSLEGAGEQYF

v_gene: TRBV4-2
d_gene: .
abundance: .
j_gene: TRBJ1-5
CDR3nt: TGTGCCAGCAGCCGATACAGGGAACCCCCGGGCAATCAGCCCCAGCATTTT
CDR3aa: CASSRYREPPGNQPQHF

v_gene: TRBV19
d_gene: TRBD2
abundance: .
j_gene: TRBJ2-1
CDR3nt: TGTGCAACTGGTCGCCGGGGCGGGAGGGCTAACAATGAGCAGTTCTTC
CDR3aa: CATGRRGGRANNEQFF

v_gene: TRBV9
d_gene: TRBD2
abundance: .
j_gene: TRBJ2-1
CDR3nt: TGTGCCAGCAGCCCGCGGGGGCTAGCGGGAGGGCCACTTAATGAGCAGTTCTTC
CDR3aa: CASSPRGLAGGPLNEQFF

v_gene: TRBV7-2
d_gene: TRBD2
abundance: .
j_gene: TRBJ2-1
CDR3nt: TGTGCCAGCAGCCAAAAACCGGGGGGGGAGCAGTTCTTC
CDR3aa: CASSQKPGGEQFF

v_gene: TRBV6-2/TRBV6-3
d_gene: .
abundance: .
j_gene: TRBJ2-7
CDR3nt: TGTGCCAGCAGTTCCAACTCGGGACAAATCTACGAGCAGTACTTC
CDR3aa: CASSSNSGQIYEQYF

v_gene: TRBV5-5
d_gene: .
abundance: few
j_gene: TRBJ1-1
CDR3nt: TGTGCCAGCAGCCAACCCGGCGGCCTGAACACTGAAGCTTTCTTT
CDR3aa: CASSQPGGLNTEAFF

v_gene: TRBV30
d_gene: TRBD2
abundance: .
j_gene: TRBJ2-1
CDR3nt: TGTGCCTGGAGGAGACTAGCGGGAAATAATGAGCAGTTCTTC
CDR3aa: CAWRRLAGNNEQFF

v_gene: TRBV6-5
d_gene: .
abundance: few
j_gene: TRBJ2-7
CDR3nt: TGTGCCAGCAGCCGGGACACCTCCTACGAGCAGTACTTC
CDR3aa: CASSRDTSYEQYF

v_gene: TRBV19
d_gene: TRBD1
abundance: .
j_gene: TRBJ1-5
CDR3nt: TGTGCCAGTAGTATATCCGGGACAGTTTATCAGCCCCAGCATTTT
CDR3aa: CASSISGTVYQPQHF

v_gene: TRBV7-8
d_gene: TRBD1
abundance: .
j_gene: TRBJ2-5
CDR3nt: TGTGCCAGCAGCCGAGGGACAGGGAAACTGGAGACCCAGTACTTC
CDR3aa: CASSRGTGKLETQYF

v_gene: TRBV12-3/TRBV12-4
d_gene: .
abundance: .
j_gene: TRBJ2-5
CDR3nt: TGTGCCAGCAGTCGGGGACATATAGAGACCCAGTACTTC
CDR3aa: CASSRGHIETQYF

v_gene: TRBV15
d_gene: TRBD1
abundance: .
j_gene: TRBJ2-6
CDR3nt: TGTGCCACCAGCAGAGATGGGACAGGGGGCAGCTCTGGGGCCAACGTCCTGACTTTC
CDR3aa: CATSRDGTGGSSGANVLTF

v_gene: TRBV9
d_gene: .
abundance: .
j_gene: TRBJ1-2
CDR3nt: TGTGCCAGCAGCCCCCGGGACACCAATAACTATGGCTACACCTTC
CDR3aa: CASSPRDTNNYGYTF

v_gene: TRBV7-6
d_gene: .
abundance: .
j_gene: TRBJ2-2
CDR3nt: TGTGCCAGCAGCCCCCAGGAAGGGAGATGGACCGGGGAGCTGTTTTTT
CDR3aa: CASSPQEGRWTGELFF

v_gene: TRBV30
d_gene: .
abundance: .
j_gene: TRBJ1-1
CDR3nt: TGTGCCTGGAGTGTGGGGGCAGGAGCTTTCTTT
CDR3aa: CAWSVGAGAFF

v_gene: TRBV30
d_gene: .
abundance: .
j_gene: TRBJ2-7
CDR3nt: TGTGCCTGGAGTCAGGACTCCGCCTACGAGCAGTACTTC
CDR3aa: CAWSQDSAYEQYF